One and the same sample provided the 27 T cell receptor beta chains below, sequenced in a study of T-cell reconstitution after alpha-beta-depleted transplantation in children. Unique molecular identifiers featured in how the TCRbeta library was prepared. TCRdb called the PCR reads again in MiXCR, with one record for every CDR3 protein. The sample contains under 300,000 distinct CDR3 sequences, 9.7% of which appear only once. The source material was PBMCs from the stem cell graft donor, sampled from the stem cell graft. The receptors were gathered from a human donor who donated a stem cell graft to a child with SCID.

This clonotype occurred many times. V and J are TRBV6-5 and TRBJ2-1, with D perhaps assigned TRBD1 or TRBD2 (6 bases each). The CDR3 spans 13 residues. The ends were cut back, 7 bases at V and 6 bases at J, with 13 bases in the middle. Germline values: CDR1 MNHEY, CDR2 SVGAGI. The CDR3 bases are TGTGCCAGCACCGTACAGGGAGGCAATGAGCAGTTCTTC. Encoded protein: CASTVQGGNEQFF.

A word on this clonotype: Being one base from a much bigger clone, this may be a read error. The CDR3 loop is CSARVGQGEGGDTF. In DNA form, the CDR3 reads TGCAGTGCTAGAGTCGGACAGGGGGAGGGTGGCGACACCTTC. The genes are TRBV20-1 and TRBJ1-2, with TRBD1 matching over 10 bases. CDR3 size: 14 residues. Germline V gives CDR1 DFQATT, CDR2 SNEGSKA (reference sequence).

This clonotype has at least ten counts. The chain's CDR3 is CASRSTGGNSPLHF. The CDR3 DNA reads as TGCGCCAGCCGCTCGACAGGGGGGAATTCACCCCTCCACTTT. The chain couples TRBV5-1 to TRBJ1-6, with 9 positions matching TRBD1. V lost 7 bases to trimming and J lost 7 bases; unmatched junction nucleotides: 6. CDR3 length: 14 residues. Germline V gene sequence: CDR1 SGHRS, CDR2 YFSETQ.

This clonotype appeared many times. The V gene is TRBV4-2, the J gene TRBJ2-7, with 7 bases fitting TRBD1. Germline lookup yields CDR1 LGHNA and CDR2 YNFKEQ. The junction had 2 bases not matched to a gene; V was cut back by 0 bases and J by 0 bases. This CDR3 spans 15 amino acids. The CDR3 DNA reads TGTGCCAGCAGCCAAGATGGGGACAGCTCCTACGAGCAGTACTTC. Translated: CASSQDGDSSYEQYF.

The table lists this clonotype with many counts. The chain uses TRBV6-5 and TRBJ2-5; 12 bases agree with TRBD2. V shed 6 bases, J shed 5 bases, and the junction held 7 bases outside the gene matches. This CDR3 has 15 amino acids. Germline V gives CDR1 MNHEY, CDR2 SVGAGI. The CDR3 loop is CASSRGLAGAETQYF. As DNA, the CDR3 is TGTGCCAGCAGCCGGGGACTAGCGGGCGCTGAGACCCAGTACTTC.

Ten or more counts support this clonotype. The chain carries TRBV30 and TRBJ1-3; a weak D match, TRBD1 (5 bases). With 3 bases removed from V and 0 bases from J, the gap between germline ends came to 9 bases. The CDR3 has 14 residues. CDR1 is GTSNPN, CDR2 SVGIG, per germline (reference sequence). As DNA, the CDR3 is TGTGCCTGGAGGGGACGGATCTCTGGAAACACCATATATTTT. Translation gives CAWRGRISGNTIYF.

This clonotype was detected ten times or more. The chain uses TRBV29-1 and TRBJ1-1; no clear D gene. V was clipped by 1 base and J by 1 base, with 19 bases between them. CDR1 is SQVTM, CDR2 ANQGSEA, per germline. The CDR3 runs to 17 residues. CDR3 residues: CSVEVSMERAKNTEAFF. CDR3 DNA sequence: TGCAGCGTTGAAGTGTCTATGGAAAGGGCCAAGAACACTGAAGCTTTCTTT.

The chain couples TRBV20-1 to TRBJ2-1, with D tentatively TRBD1 (5 bases). CDR3 length: 13 residues. V lost 5 bases and J 0 bases, leaving 8 bases between the germline ends. Per the germline V gene, CDR1 is DFQATT and CDR2 is SNEGSKA (reference sequence). The DNA of the CDR3 is TGCAGTGCTCCAGGGTACTCCTACAATGAGCAGTTCTTC. Its translation: CSAPGYSYNEQFF.

This clonotype was detected ten times or more. This chain connects TRBV7-2 to TRBJ2-5; 9 bases fit TRBD1. CDR3 length equals 16 residues. Germline V gene data show CDR1 as SGHTA and CDR2 as FQGNSA. V lost 1 base to trimming and J lost 2 bases; unmatched junction nucleotides: 5. The CDR3 DNA follows: TGTGCCAGCAGCTTAGGGCCCGGGACAGGGCAAGAGACCCAGTACTTC. Translating gives CASSLGPGTGQETQYF. The entire variable domain, with the rest obtained from reference TRBV7-2 and TRBJ2-5, is as follows: GAGVSQSPSNKVTEKGKDVELRCDPISGHTALYWYRQSLGQGLEFLIYFQGNSAPDKSGLPSDRFSAERTGGSVSTLTIQRTQQEDSAVYLCASSLGPGTGQETQYFGPGTRLLVL.

Notes on this clonotype: One end of the junction is discordant with germline, which a read error may explain. The chain is built from TRBV27 and TRBJ2-7; tentatively, D is TRBD1 or TRBD2 (5 bases each). CDR1 is MNHEY and CDR2 is SMNVEV in the germline V gene (reference sequence). This CDR3 has 12 residues. CDR3: CDSSFGGYEQYF. For the CDR3, the DNA is TGTGACAGCAGTTTTGGGGGCTACGAGCAGTACTTC.

As regards this clonotype: This may be a read error, as it is one base from a much larger clone. The chain couples TRBV12-3 or TRBV12-4 to TRBJ1-1, with D possibly being TRBD1 (5 bases). The CDR3 is 11 residues long. CDR3 nucleotides: TGTGCCAGCAGGCGGGACGGAGAAGCTATCTTT. This encodes CASRRDGEAIF.

This clonotype was observed many times. CDR3 sequence (DNA): TGTGCCAGTCCGGACGGGAACGAGCAGTACTTC. It is translated as CASPDGNEQYF. The chain is built from TRBV21-1 and TRBJ2-7; the D call in the table, TRBD1, was not verified against the DNA. TRBV21-1 is shown as a pseudogene. The CDR3 has 11 residues.

This clonotype has a count of ten or more. The rearrangement links TRBV6-5 to TRBJ1-6, with D possibly TRBD1 on 5 matching bases. Between the trimmed V and J ends, which lost 1 base and 7 bases, there was a span of 8 bases. The CDR3 runs to 14 residues. Germline CDR1 is MNHEY and CDR2 is SVGAGI. The CDR3 region has the DNA TGTGCCAGCAGTTACTACCCAGGGAATTCACCCCTCCACTTT. Amino acid sequence: CASSYYPGNSPLHF.

This clonotype has a count of ten or more. This chain links TRBV4-1 with TRBJ2-6, with D unresolved. CDR1 is MGHRA and CDR2 is YSYEKL in the germline V gene. Trimming pared 4 bases from V and 0 bases from J, leaving 16 bases between. CDR3 length: 18 residues. CDR3 protein: CASSLARLAGSGANVLTF. The CDR3 region has the DNA TGCGCCAGCAGCCTGGCACGATTGGCTGGCTCTGGGGCCAACGTCCTGACTTTC.

This clonotype was detected only a few times. This chain joins TRBV29-1 and TRBJ1-2; 7 bases agree with TRBD1. Germline CDR1 and CDR2: SQVTM and ANQGSEA. Trimming at V came to 5 bases and at J to 8 bases, leaving 8 bases not matched to a gene. This CDR3 has 12 residues. This CDR3 reads CSVRGGGDGYTF. Written as DNA, the CDR3 is TGCAGCGTTCGAGGAGGGGGCGACGGCTACACCTTC. Using reference TRBV29-1 and TRBJ1-2 for the parts outside the CDR3, the full variable domain is SAVISQKPSRDICQRGTSLTIQCQVDSQVTMMFWYRQQPGQSLTLIATANQGSEATYESGFVIDKFPISRPNLTFSTLTVSNMSPEDSSIYLCSVRGGGDGYTFGSGTRLTVV.

This clonotype was seen at least ten times. The rearrangement uses TRBV5-1 and TRBJ1-1; weak D call: TRBD1 (6 bases). This CDR3 comprises 12 residues. V was clipped by 5 bases and J by 7 bases, with 12 bases between them. CDR1 is SGHRS, CDR2 YFSETQ, per germline. The CDR3 loop reads CASREQGGEAFF. CDR3 nucleotide sequence: TGCGCCAGCAGGGAACAGGGTGGTGAAGCTTTCTTT.

The CDR3 spells CASTDGQGRTEAFF. For the CDR3, the DNA is TGTGCCAGCACCGACGGACAGGGGAGAACTGAAGCTTTCTTT. V usage is TRBV12-3 or TRBV12-4 and J usage is TRBJ1-1, with 9 bases lining up with TRBD1. Trimming at V came to 7 bases and at J to 5 bases, leaving 8 bases not matched to a gene. The CDR3 extends over 14 amino acids.

Many counts were recorded for this clonotype. The gene calls are TRBV20-1 and TRBJ2-7, with 10 nucleotides matching TRBD1. J lost 4 bases, V lost 5 bases, and 8 bases had no gene match. CDR1 DFQATT and CDR2 SNEGSKA come from the germline V gene (reference sequence). The CDR3 length is 14 residues. CDR3 sequence: CSAQGGQGIYEQYF. The CDR3 nucleotides read TGCAGTGCTCAGGGGGGACAGGGGATTTACGAGCAGTACTTC.

This clonotype was found many times. V gene TRBV15 combines with J gene TRBJ2-7, with a weak D call TRBD2 (5 bases). Germline values: CDR1 LNHNV, CDR2 YYDKDF (reference sequence). V was clipped by 0 bases and J by 2 bases, with 14 bases between them. This CDR3 is built from 16 residues. The CDR3 bases are TGTGCCACCAGCAGAGATCTCTCGACGGGAACCTACGAGCAGTACTTC. It codes for CATSRDLSTGTYEQYF.

This clonotype was observed a handful of times. The V call is TRBV15, the J call TRBJ2-5, with a weak D call TRBD2 (5 bases). Trimming shortened V by 5 bases and J by 5 bases, and 15 bases separated the two germline ends. The CDR3 sequence is 14 residues long. Germline loops: CDR1 LNHNV, CDR2 YYDKDF (reference sequence). The CDR3 DNA reads as TGTGCCACCAGCCCTACATCGGGATGGGAGACCCAGTACTTC. Translated: CATSPTSGWETQYF.

This clonotype was detected only a few times. The chain joins TRBV5-1 to TRBJ2-7, with 10 bases matching TRBD1. V lost 8 bases, J lost 6 bases, and 11 bases stayed unmatched. This CDR3 spans 14 amino acids. CDR1 and CDR2 (germline): SGHRS, YFSETQ. CDR3 loop: CASSEGTGEGEQYF. CDR3 in DNA: TGCGCCAGTAGTGAAGGGACAGGGGAAGGCGAGCAGTACTTC.

The table lists this clonotype with many counts. V and J are TRBV7-9 and TRBJ2-5; D unclear. CDR3 length: 12 amino acids. CDR1 and CDR2 from the germline V gene are SEHNR and FQNEAQ (reference sequence). Trimming removed 3 bases from V and 4 bases from J, with 6 bases in between. CDR3 sequence (DNA): TGTGCCAGCAGCTTGAATTTAGAGACCCAGTACTTC. It translates to CASSLNLETQYF.

This clonotype was counted many times. The V call is TRBV20-1, the J call TRBJ2-2; D is ambiguous. Trimming removed 3 bases at V and 0 bases at J, with 11 bases between. CDR1 and CDR2 from the germline V gene are DFQATT and SNEGSKA (reference sequence). The CDR3 contains 15 residues. CDR3: CSASGSTANTGELFF. As DNA, the CDR3 is TGCAGTGCTAGCGGGTCAACCGCGAACACCGGGGAGCTGTTTTTT.

Many counts were recorded for this clonotype. The chain employs TRBV7-2 and TRBJ1-2; D not resolved. The CDR3 is made up of 15 amino acids. Trimming removed 1 base from V and 4 bases from J, with 13 bases in between. The V gene's germline CDR1 is SGHTA and CDR2 FQGNSA. DNA of the CDR3: TGTGCCAGCAGCTTAGACTCGGGCACTTCCTATGGCTACACCTTC. Its protein product is CASSLDSGTSYGYTF.

A word on this clonotype: Possible read error: a much larger clone is one base away. The V call is TRBV2, the J call TRBJ2-7, with 9 bases lining up with TRBD1. CDR3 length: 12 residues. Germline assignment: CDR1 SNHLY and CDR2 FYNNEI. The CDR3, as DNA: TGTGGGACCCGGGACAGGGTCTACGAGCAGTACTTC. Translating gives CGTRDRVYEQYF.

This clonotype appeared many times. The CDR3 spells CASSRSGTLVPYEQYF. The CDR3 nucleotides read TGCGCCAGCAGCCGAAGTGGGACCTTGGTTCCCTACGAGCAGTACTTC. The chain is built from TRBV5-1 and TRBJ2-7; D possibly uses TRBD1 or TRBD2 (5 bases each). The V gene lost 4 bases and the J gene lost 2 bases, with 19 bases spanning the gap. The CDR3 consists of 16 residues. CDR1 is SGHRS and CDR2 is YFSETQ in the germline V gene.

This clonotype was counted at least ten times. The chain employs TRBV30 and TRBJ1-5; no reliable D call. Germline V gene lookup returns CDR1 GTSNPN and CDR2 SVGIG (reference sequence). V lost 0 bases and J lost 3, with 9 bases in between. The CDR3 is 14 amino acids. The CDR3 sequence: CAWSVGGLNQPQHF. Written as DNA, the CDR3 is TGTGCCTGGAGTGTAGGCGGACTCAATCAGCCCCAGCATTTT.